This TCR beta chain was obtained from a study of shared clonotypes between healthy human individuals. Broader study findings: Sharing across four donors was highest in naive CD4 (roughly 5%) and lowest in memory CD8 (approximately 0.4%).

Concerning this clone itself: Its matching antigen is unknown.

The donors, healthy adults who were HIV-negative, had experienced no recent acute infections or vaccinations. Sequencing used immunoSEQ multiplex PCR; TCRdb keeps in-frame clones, though not all of them. Among 2,100,000 or so clones listed, around 95% were seen once. The TCR comes from a man younger than 35 in good health. Sequenced material: naive CD4+ T cells sorted from blood. Regarding subset: CD45RA+ positively selected.

The CDR3 sequence: CASSQSGQGKNEQYF. CDR3 coding DNA: TGCGCCAGCAGCCAATCGGGACAGGGTAAGAACGAGCAGTACTTC. This chain joins TRBV4-1 and TRBJ2-7; TRBD1 matches at 9 bases. This CDR3 has 15 amino acids. V lost 2 bases to trimming and J lost 5 bases; unmatched junction nucleotides: 7. CDR1 and CDR2 (germline): MGHRA, YSYEKL.